A single sample gave rise to the 29 T cell receptor beta chains below, sequenced in a study of cytomegalovirus exposure and HLA in healthy donors. Primers: 60 Vbeta forward and 13 Jbeta reverse. Some clones are missing from TCRdb's copy, which holds only in-frame ones; the method was immunoSEQ multiplex PCR. The sample consists of around 130,000 clones, more than 60% of them appearing once. Sequenced sample: PBMCs. The receptors were sampled from a middle-aged woman in good health and CMV-seropositive.

The chain joins TRBV28 to TRBJ1-6; D not certain. Looked up from germline, CDR1 is MDHEN and CDR2 is SYDVKM. V lost 0 bases, J lost 7 bases, and 7 bases lay in between. This CDR3 has 14 amino acids. CDR3 sequence: CASSLWQENSPLHF. CDR3 nucleotides: TGTGCCAGCAGTTTATGGCAGGAAAATTCACCCCTCCACTTT.

This rearrangement joins TRBV7-6 to TRBJ1-5; unclear D gene. Germline-derived CDR1 and CDR2 are SGHVS and FNYEAQ. The CDR3 sequence is 15 residues long. V dropped 5 bases and J dropped 0 bases, with 11 bases sitting between them. CDR3 in DNA: TGTGCCAGCAGCCGAACAGAGCATAGCAATCAGCCCCAGCATTTT. Its protein product is CASSRTEHSNQPQHF. Based on the CDR3 plus reference TRBV7-6 and TRBJ1-5, the full variable domain is GAGVSQSPRYKVTKRGQDVALRCDPISGHVSLYWYRQALGQGPEFLTYFNYEAQQDKSGLPNDRFSAERPEGSISTLTIQRTEQRDSAMYRCASSRTEHSNQPQHFGDGTRLSIL.

V gene TRBV6-6 combines with J gene TRBJ2-7; perhaps TRBD2 as D (6 bases). The CDR3 is 15 amino acids. Trimming took 6 bases from V and 0 from J, leaving 15 bases between them. The germline V gene encodes CDR1 MNHNY and CDR2 SVGAGI (reference sequence). The CDR3 loop is CASSPIRDSSYEQYF. The CDR3 DNA reads TGTGCCAGCAGCCCAATCCGGGACTCCTCCTACGAGCAGTACTTC.

The gene calls are TRBV18 and TRBJ2-3, with TRBD2 matching over 8 bases. The CDR3 has 16 amino acids. V trimming: 4 bases; J trimming: 3 bases; junction bases outside the gene matches: 9. Germline values: CDR1 KGHSH, CDR2 LQKENI. The CDR3 reads CASSRNSGESTDTQYF. CDR3 in DNA: TGTGCCAGCTCACGAAATAGCGGGGAGTCTACAGATACGCAGTATTTT.

This clone occurred a few times. The chain links TRBV7-9 to TRBJ1-5; no definite D call. The germline V and J ends were trimmed by 3 bases and 1 base, with 16 bases remaining between them. CDR3 length equals 17 residues. Germline loops: CDR1 SEHNR, CDR2 FQNEAQ (reference sequence). The DNA for the CDR3 is TGTGCCAGCAGCTTTGGTATCGGCAGGTGGAGCAATCAGCCCCAGCATTTT. It specifies CASSFGIGRWSNQPQHF.

The CDR3 bases are TGTGCCAGTAAAGCACAGGCCGGGGGGGGCAATCAGCCCCAGCATTTT. It is translated as CASKAQAGGGNQPQHF. The chain has TRBV19 and TRBJ1-5; D may be TRBD1 (5 bases). CDR1 LNHDA and CDR2 SQIVND come from the germline V gene (reference sequence). This CDR3 comprises 16 residues. Trimming took 7 bases from V and 2 from J, leaving 18 bases between them.

This clone was recorded once. The chain combines TRBV29-1 with TRBJ2-7; TRBD1 might be the D (6 bases). The CDR3 is 14 residues long. Trimming cost V 3 bases and J 5 bases, with 17 bases left between them. CDR1 is SQVTM, CDR2 ANQGSEA, per germline. The DNA of the CDR3 is TGCAGCGTTGATGGGGGCGTTGGGGTCCACGAGCAGTACTTC. It specifies CSVDGGVGVHEQYF.

Only a few counts were recorded for this clone. The chain links TRBV4-3 to TRBJ1-1; possibly TRBD1 for D (5 bases). Germline CDR1 reads LGHNA; CDR2 reads YSLEER. Deletions cut 1 base from V and 0 bases from J, with 12 bases between. This CDR3 contains 16 residues. CDR3 nucleotide sequence: TGCGCCAGCAGCCAAGCCATGACAGTGATGAACACTGAAGCTTTCTTT. Protein sequence: CASSQAMTVMNTEAFF.

The chain has TRBV3-2 and TRBJ1-1. TRBV3-2 is a listed pseudogene. The CDR3 spans 9 residues. The chain's CDR3 is CASSLEAFF. The CDR3 coding sequence is TGTGCCAGCAGTCTAGAAGCTTTCTTT.

The chain uses TRBV6-5 and TRBJ2-1; TRBD1 matches 10 bases. This CDR3 contains 15 residues. The germline gives CDR1 MNHEY, CDR2 SVGAGI. J was trimmed by 6 bases and V by 5 bases; bases with no gene match: 7. In DNA, the CDR3 is TGTGCCAGCAGTCTGGACAGGGGGAAGGTCAATGAGCAGTTCTTC. Translating it yields CASSLDRGKVNEQFF.

The chain uses TRBV21-1 and TRBJ2-7; the tabulated D call, TRBD1, remains unverified against the DNA. TRBV21-1 is marked as a pseudogene. CDR3 size: 15 residues. CDR3 nucleotides: TGTGCCAGCAGCACCAACAGGGGAAGGTCCAGCGAGCAGTACTTC. This translates into CASSTNRGRSSEQYF.

This clone was recorded a few times. The chain links TRBV5-4 to TRBJ1-2; 7 bases map to TRBD1. In germline, CDR1 is SGHNT, CDR2 YYREEE (reference sequence). V trimming: 2 bases; J trimming: 4 bases; junction bases outside the gene matches: 5. The CDR3 is made up of 14 amino acids. CDR3 region: CASSLRQGSYGYTF. CDR3 coding DNA: TGTGCCAGCAGCTTACGACAGGGTAGCTATGGCTACACCTTC.

This chain connects TRBV5-6 to TRBJ2-3; no clear D. V lost 7 bases, J lost 4 bases, and 16 bases lay in between. The germline V gene encodes CDR1 SGHDT and CDR2 YYEEEE. The CDR3 contains 14 residues. CDR3 sequence reads: CASSKERFPDTQYF. The CDR3 coding sequence is TGTGCCAGCTCTAAGGAGAGATTCCCAGATACGCAGTATTTT.

CDR3: CASSPITGNPRQPQHF. The CDR3 bases are TGTGCCAGCAGCCCCATAACCGGAAATCCGCGGCAGCCCCAGCATTTT. The genes are TRBV7-2 and TRBJ1-5; D is unclear. Germline V gives CDR1 SGHTA, CDR2 FQGNSA. The CDR3 contains 16 residues. V shed 5 bases and J shed 7 bases, with 21 bases lying between them.

The rearrangement uses TRBV19 and TRBJ1-5; possibly TRBD1 for D (5 bases). CDR1 and CDR2 from the germline V gene are LNHDA and SQIVND (reference sequence). The CDR3 contains 16 residues. V gave up 5 bases and J gave up 1 base, with 15 bases separating them. Here the CDR3 DNA reads TGTGCCAGTAGTCCAATTGCAGGGCAAAGCAATCAGCCCCAGCATTTT. Translation: CASSPIAGQSNQPQHF.

This clone was seen a few times. The chain uses TRBV4-1 and TRBJ2-7, with 7 bases that match TRBD1. Trimming removed 0 bases from V and 2 bases from J; junction bases left unmatched: 1. The germline gives CDR1 MGHRA, CDR2 YSYEKL. The CDR3 is 14 amino acids. The CDR3 loop reads CASSQDTGAYEQYF. The DNA for the CDR3 is TGCGCCAGCAGCCAAGATACAGGGGCCTACGAGCAGTACTTC.

This chain uses TRBV7-9 with TRBJ1-5; 9 bases match TRBD1. Germline CDR1 and CDR2: SEHNR and FQNEAQ (reference sequence). The CDR3 spans 16 residues. After removal of 5 bases from V and 7 bases from J, the junction contained 12 bases not matched to a gene. This CDR3 is CASSRSRDRVWQPQHF. The CDR3, as DNA: TGTGCCAGCAGCCGGTCCCGGGACAGGGTTTGGCAGCCCCAGCATTTT.

The genes are TRBV7-2 and TRBJ2-2; no firm D call. V was cut by 1 base and J by 2 bases, with 8 bases left in between. CDR3 length: 15 residues. From germline, CDR1 is SGHTA and CDR2 FQGNSA. The CDR3 coding sequence is TGTGCCAGCAGCTTAGATGGCCTTAACACCGGGGAGCTGTTTTTT. Translating gives CASSLDGLNTGELFF.

The gene calls are TRBV19 and TRBJ2-4; D remains ambiguous. Germline V CDR1 and CDR2: LNHDA, SQIVND (reference sequence). This CDR3 has 11 amino acids. CDR3 loop: CASGPPNIQYF. CDR3 DNA sequence: TGTGCGTCGGGTCCACCGAACATTCAGTACTTC.

The gene calls are TRBV6-5 and TRBJ1-2; D may be TRBD1 (5 bases). V lost 6 bases, J lost 7 bases, and 9 bases lay in between. Germline-derived CDR1 and CDR2 are MNHEY and SVGAGI. CDR3 length equals 11 residues. The CDR3 protein is CASRNGGGYTF. For the CDR3, the DNA is TGTGCCAGCAGGAACGGGGGTGGCTACACCTTC.

The genes are TRBV5-6 and TRBJ2-5, with D maybe TRBD1 (6 bases). The V gene's germline CDR1 is SGHDT and CDR2 YYEEEE. The CDR3 spans 15 residues. V dropped 3 bases and J dropped 4 bases, with 16 bases sitting between them. The CDR3 nucleotides read TGTGCCAGCAGCTCGTACAGGGTGGCTCGAGAGACCCAGTACTTC. This codes for CASSSYRVARETQYF.

This chain joins TRBV7-6 and TRBJ1-4; D might be TRBD1 (5 bases). CDR1 SGHVS and CDR2 FNYEAQ come from the germline V gene. CDR3 size: 13 residues. Trimming took 3 bases from V and 5 from J, leaving 7 bases between them. CDR3 bases: TGTGCCAGCAGCTTGGGGGGAAATGAAAAACTGTTTTTT. Protein: CASSLGGNEKLFF. The complete variable domain, with remaining parts taken from reference TRBV7-6 and TRBJ1-4, reads GAGVSQSPRYKVTKRGQDVALRCDPISGHVSLYWYRQALGQGPEFLTYFNYEAQQDKSGLPNDRFSAERPEGSISTLTIQRTEQRDSAMYRCASSLGGNEKLFFGSGTQLSVL.

The gene calls are TRBV6-6 and TRBJ2-3, with no clear D. The CDR3 length is 13 residues. Germline V lookup: CDR1 MNHNY, CDR2 SVGAGI (reference sequence). V shed 2 bases and J shed 1 base, with 4 bases lying between them. CDR3 in amino acids: CASSYGGTDTQYF. For the CDR3, the DNA is TGTGCCAGCAGTTACGGAGGCACAGATACGCAGTATTTT.

This clone showed up just once. The gene calls are TRBV9 and TRBJ1-4; a weak D match, TRBD1 (6 bases). V lost 3 bases and J 6 bases, leaving 15 bases between the germline ends. Germline CDR1 reads SGDLS; CDR2 reads YYNGEE. The CDR3 spans 15 residues. The CDR3: CASSDYRDGDEKLFF. In DNA, the CDR3 is TGTGCCAGCAGCGACTACAGGGACGGGGATGAAAAACTGTTTTTT.

The chain combines TRBV18 with TRBJ2-2; D gene uncertain. Trimming stripped 3 bases from V and 0 bases from J, with 17 bases between. This CDR3 spans 18 amino acids. From germline, CDR1 is KGHSH and CDR2 LQKENI. DNA of the CDR3: TGTGCCAGCTCACCGAGTCCGCGGCCCCAGTCGAACACCGGGGAGCTGTTTTTT. This encodes CASSPSPRPQSNTGELFF.

The rearrangement joins TRBV28 to TRBJ2-3; 16 positions agree with TRBD2. CDR3 length: 17 residues. Trimming cost V 3 bases and J 6 bases; bases outside gene matches: 6. CDR1 and CDR2 from the germline V gene are MDHEN and SYDVKM. The CDR3 coding sequence is TGTGCCAGCAGTTTCACCGGGACTAGCGGGGGGGCTGATACGCAGTATTTT. Its translation is CASSFTGTSGGADTQYF. The entire variable domain, with the rest obtained from reference TRBV28 and TRBJ2-3, is as follows: DVKVTQSSRYLVKRTGEKVFLECVQDMDHENMFWYRQDPGLGLRLIYFSYDVKMKEKGDIPEGYSVSREKKERFSLILESASTNQTSMYLCASSFTGTSGGADTQYFGPGTRLTVL.

This chain joins TRBV18 and TRBJ2-7, with 8 nucleotides matching TRBD1. The CDR3 extends over 17 amino acids. Germline CDR1 reads KGHSH; CDR2 reads LQKENI. With V trimmed by 2 bases and J by 1 base, 10 bases remained unmatched. CDR3 coding DNA: TGTGCCAGCTCACCATGGACAGGGCTATTCTCGTCCTACGAGCAGTACTTC. This translates into CASSPWTGLFSSYEQYF. The complete variable domain, with remaining parts taken from reference TRBV18 and TRBJ2-7, reads NAGVMQNPRHLVRRRGQEARLRCSPMKGHSHVYWYRQLPEEGLKFMVYLQKENIIDESGMPKERFSAEFPKEGPSILRIQQVVRGDSAAYFCASSPWTGLFSSYEQYFGPGTRLTVT.

The chain carries TRBV5-4 and TRBJ1-4, with TRBD1 matching over 7 bases. CDR1 and CDR2 (germline): SGHNT, YYREEE (reference sequence). The CDR3 loop spans 15 amino acids. The V and J ends lost 4 bases and 8 bases, in that order; junction bases with no gene match: 11. This CDR3 reads CASSTYRGGNEKLFF. The CDR3 DNA reads TGTGCCAGCAGCACCTACAGGGGAGGCAACGAAAAACTGTTTTTT.

The chain carries TRBV4-1 and TRBJ2-3; TRBD2 is a possible D gene (6 bases). CDR1 is MGHRA, CDR2 YSYEKL, per germline. V lost 4 bases and J 6 bases, leaving 17 bases between the germline ends. The CDR3 is 15 residues long. The CDR3 region has the DNA TGCGCCAGCAGCCTACACGGGACTCCGTCTGATACGCAGTATTTT. Translation: CASSLHGTPSDTQYF.